A selection of T cell receptor beta chains follows, all from one sample in a study of blood T cells in healthy people across ages. In TCRdb, the 5' RACE reads were re-called with MiXCR into one record per CDR3 protein. The data hold 650,000 to 1,000,000 distinct CDR3 sequences, with roughly 34% observed a single time. The sample comprised blood. The receptors shown here come from a man aged 18 to 35 in good health. CDR3s include the opening cysteine and the closing phenylalanine or tryptophan.

j_call v_call cdr3_aa
NA TRBV7-9 CAGVLSGGYNEQYF
TRBJ1-4 TRBV12-3/TRBV12-4 CASSALGGDNEKLFF
TRBJ2-3 TRBV10-3 CAISGGLAPADTQYF
TRBJ1-2 TRBV4-2 CASSPTRVASLGGYTF
TRBJ2-3 TRBV4-2 CASSQEIAGQSTDTQYF
TRBJ1-4 TRBV4-1 CASSQGGLGNEKLFF
TRBJ2-7 TRBV28 CASRYSGAPHHEQYF
TRBJ2-7 TRBV5-1 CASKMASGRHYEQYF
TRBJ2-5 TRBV4-3 CASSQDLASGYQETQYF
TRBJ1-6 TRBV6-2/TRBV6-3 CASSDGPSLPLHF
TRBJ2-2 TRBV7-8 CASSLGTAGELFF
TRBJ2-5 TRBV6-6 CASSSPGTGSHNEQYF
TRBJ1-2 TRBV4-2 CASSQGAGDGYTF
TRBJ1-2 TRBV7-2 CASSLGQYPRDGYTF
TRBJ1-4 TRBV7-9 CASSHDVRATNEKLFF
TRBJ2-5 TRBV10-3 CAISESIPTGGSKNEQYF
TRBJ1-2 TRBV28 CAAGQTDPNYGYTF
TRBJ2-3 TRBV12-3/TRBV12-4 CAIMGGGTDTQYF
TRBJ2-5 TRBV28 CASSPPTNRAETQYF
TRBJ2-7 TRBV5-6 CASSLFSARGEEQYF
TRBJ2-5 TRBV29-1 CSVDPTGRETQYF
TRBJ1-1 TRBV14 CASSSYWDRATENTEAFF
TRBJ1-2 TRBV27 CASSQGIRRAGGYTF
NA TRBV15 CATSRDLAGGPYQETQFF
TRBJ1-3 TRBV5-5 CASSPGQGQSSGNTIYF
TRBJ2-1 TRBV7-6 CASSSGAPSYNEQFF
TRBJ2-1 TRBV7-3 CASSLNRGFYNEQFF
TRBJ2-1 TRBV4-1 CASSQTRGGGFYNEQFF
TRBJ1-2 TRBV7-9 CASSSTTAGSGGYGYSF